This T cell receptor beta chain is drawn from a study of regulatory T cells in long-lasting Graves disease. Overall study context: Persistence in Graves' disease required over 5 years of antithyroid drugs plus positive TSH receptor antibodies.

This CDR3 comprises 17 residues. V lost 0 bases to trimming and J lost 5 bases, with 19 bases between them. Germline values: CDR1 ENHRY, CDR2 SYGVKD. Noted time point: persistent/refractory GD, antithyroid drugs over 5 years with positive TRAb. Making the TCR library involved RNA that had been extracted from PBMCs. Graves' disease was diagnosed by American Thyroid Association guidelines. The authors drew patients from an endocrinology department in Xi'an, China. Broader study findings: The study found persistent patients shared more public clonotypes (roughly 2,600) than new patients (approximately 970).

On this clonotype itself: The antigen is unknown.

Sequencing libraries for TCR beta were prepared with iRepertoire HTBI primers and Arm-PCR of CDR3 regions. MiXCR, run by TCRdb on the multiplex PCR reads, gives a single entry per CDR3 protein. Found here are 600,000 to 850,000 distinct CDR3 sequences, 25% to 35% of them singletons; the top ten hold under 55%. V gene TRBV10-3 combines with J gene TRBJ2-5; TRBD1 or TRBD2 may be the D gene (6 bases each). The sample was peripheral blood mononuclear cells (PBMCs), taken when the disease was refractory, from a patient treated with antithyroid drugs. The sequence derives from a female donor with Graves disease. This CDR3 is CAISESLLGGLGETQYF. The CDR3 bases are TGTGCCATCAGTGAGTCTTTACTAGGGGGACTGGGGGAGACCCAGTACTTC.